This T cell receptor beta chain was identified during a study of T cells in tuberculosis. Concerning this clone itself: Its specificity is not known.

Time point here: new active TB diagnosis, blood taken before or within 7 days of starting treatment. Patients were newly diagnosed, HIV-seronegative, and aged 18 or older. Germline trimming cut 2 bases from V and 7 bases from J; bases unmatched to any gene: 13. The CDR3 extends over 17 amino acids. The germline gives CDR1 SGHTA, CDR2 FQGTGA. Study-wide results and caveats: Active tuberculosis TCR-alpha repertoires lay closer to GMM-specific TCRs than IGRA-negative controls, suggesting clonal expansion.

Data came from immunoSEQ multiplex PCR; TCRdb stores just in-frame clones and leaves some out. The data show about 34,000 clones, with more than 85% seen just once and 9.5% to 12% held by the top ten. The chain recombines TRBV7-3 with TRBJ2-3; 9 bases match TRBD2. The sequencing used PBMCs, collected at tuberculosis diagnosis. This clonotype was obtained from an adult with tuberculosis. CDR3 coding DNA: TGTGCCAGCAGCTTACTACCCAGAGGCACTAGCGGGTATACGCAGTATTTT. It specifies CASSLLPRGTSGYTQYF.